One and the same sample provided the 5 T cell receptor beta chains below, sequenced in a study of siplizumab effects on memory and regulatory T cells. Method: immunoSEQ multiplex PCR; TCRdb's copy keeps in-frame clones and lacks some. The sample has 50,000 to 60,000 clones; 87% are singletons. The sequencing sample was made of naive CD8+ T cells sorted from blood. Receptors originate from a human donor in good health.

DNA for the CDR3: TGTGCCAGCAGCTTACCAGGGGGAGGAACCTACGAGCAGTACTTC. Translating gives CASSLPGGGTYEQYF. The chain has TRBV7-9 and TRBJ2-7; possibly TRBD1 for D (7 bases). With 2 bases removed from V and 2 bases from J, the gap between germline ends came to 13 bases. The CDR3 runs 15 residues. From germline, CDR1 is SEHNR and CDR2 FQNEAQ (reference sequence).

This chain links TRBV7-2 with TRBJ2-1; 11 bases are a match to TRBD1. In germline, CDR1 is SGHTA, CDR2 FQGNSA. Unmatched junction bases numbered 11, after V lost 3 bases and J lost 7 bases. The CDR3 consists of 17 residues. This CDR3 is CASSFLSGTGGLNEQFF. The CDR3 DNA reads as TGTGCCAGCAGCTTCCTTTCCGGGACAGGGGGTTTAAATGAGCAGTTCTTC.

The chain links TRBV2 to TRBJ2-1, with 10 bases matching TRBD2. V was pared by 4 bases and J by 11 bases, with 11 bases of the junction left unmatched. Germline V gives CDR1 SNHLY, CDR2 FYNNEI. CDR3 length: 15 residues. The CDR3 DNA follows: TGTGCCAGCAGTGGGGACCTAGCGGGAGCGGATCAGCAGTTCTTC. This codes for CASSGDLAGADQQFF. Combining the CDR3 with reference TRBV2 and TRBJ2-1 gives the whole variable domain EPEVTQTPSHQVTQMGQEVILRCVPISNHLYFYWYRQILGQKVEFLVSFYNNEISEKSEIFDDQFSVERPDGSNFTLKIRSTKLEDSAMYFCASSGDLAGADQQFFGPGTRLTVL.

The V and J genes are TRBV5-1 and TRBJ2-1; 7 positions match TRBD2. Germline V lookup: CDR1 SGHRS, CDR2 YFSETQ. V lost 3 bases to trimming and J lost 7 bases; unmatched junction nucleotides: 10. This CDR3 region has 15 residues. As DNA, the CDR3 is TGCGCCAGCAGCTCCGGACTAGACCTTAGGAATGAGCAGTTCTTC. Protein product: CASSSGLDLRNEQFF.

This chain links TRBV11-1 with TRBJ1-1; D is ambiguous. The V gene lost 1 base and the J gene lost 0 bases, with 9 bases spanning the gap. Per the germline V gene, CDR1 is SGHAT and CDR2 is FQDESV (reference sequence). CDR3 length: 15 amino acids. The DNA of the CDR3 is TGTGCCAGCAGCTTAGAAACGGGCATGAACACTGAAGCTTTCTTT. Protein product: CASSLETGMNTEAFF.